The clone carrying this T cell receptor (beta chain) was found many times. Per germline, CDR1 MDHEN and CDR2 SYDVKM. The CDR3 contains 15 residues. Unmatched junction bases numbered 9, after V lost 5 bases and J lost 4 bases. This sample is drawn from a study of T cells in Graves' hyperthyroidism and ophthalmopathy. A patient was excluded if there was uncontrolled infection, other autoimmune disease, pregnancy or lactation. TCR beta CDR3 regions were amplified from RNA transcripts. During a first-round RT-PCR of the TCR CDR3, the HTBI primer set was used. TCRdb analysed the multiplex PCR reads with MiXCR anew, one entry per CDR3 protein. Of around 420,000 distinct CDR3 sequences in the sample, about 13% were seen once.

The receptor was derived from a woman aged 18-29 years with Graves' hyperthyroidism. The chain joins TRBV28 to TRBJ1-2; 8 bases match TRBD1. Specimen: blood. CDR3 sequence (DNA): TGTGCCAGCAGTCCAGGGGGCGTCGAGTCCTATGGCTACACCTTC. Translating it yields CASSPGGVESYGYTF.